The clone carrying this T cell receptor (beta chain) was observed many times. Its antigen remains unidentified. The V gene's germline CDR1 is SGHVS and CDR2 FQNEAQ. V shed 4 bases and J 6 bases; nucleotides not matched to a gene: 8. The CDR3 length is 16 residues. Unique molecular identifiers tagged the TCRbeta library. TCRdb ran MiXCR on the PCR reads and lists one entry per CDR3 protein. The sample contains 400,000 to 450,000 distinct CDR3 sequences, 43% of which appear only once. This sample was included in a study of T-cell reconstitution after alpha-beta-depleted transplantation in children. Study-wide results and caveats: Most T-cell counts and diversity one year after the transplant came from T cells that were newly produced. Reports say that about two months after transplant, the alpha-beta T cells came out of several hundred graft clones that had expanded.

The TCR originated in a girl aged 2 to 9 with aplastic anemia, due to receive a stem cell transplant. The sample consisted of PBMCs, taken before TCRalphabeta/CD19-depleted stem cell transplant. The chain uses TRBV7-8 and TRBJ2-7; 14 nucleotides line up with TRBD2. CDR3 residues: CASSSGTSGSRREQYF. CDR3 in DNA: TGTGCCAGCAGCTCCGGGACTAGCGGGAGTAGGCGCGAGCAGTACTTC.